The present entry profiles one T cell receptor (beta chain) with its context. What it recognizes is unknown. The CDR3 spans 14 residues. In germline, CDR1 is SGHRS, CDR2 YFSETQ. This entry comes from a study of T cells in narcolepsy. General observations from the study: Autoreactive HCRT-specific and TRIB2-specific clonotypes were marked in same-patient CSF-versus-blood CD4+ comparisons. Autoreactive clonotypes reportedly recurred in blood of same and different patients, not controls.

The protocol was immunoSEQ multiplex PCR, while the TCRdb copy is restricted to in-frame clones and leaves out a portion. The sample holds 30,000 to 45,000 clones; roughly 88% are singletons and the top ten take 1.5% to 2%. The sequence was obtained from a human donor with narcolepsy. Sequencing input: CD45RA- memory CD4+ T cells from PBMCs. The V gene is TRBV5-1, the J gene TRBJ2-5; 7 nucleotides match TRBD1. TRBJ2-7 explains the end of the DNA better; the J call may be wrong. The CDR3 sequence is CASSEGQLPYEQYF. For the CDR3, the DNA is TGCGCCAGCAGCGAGGGACAGCTCCCCTACGAGCAGTACTTC.